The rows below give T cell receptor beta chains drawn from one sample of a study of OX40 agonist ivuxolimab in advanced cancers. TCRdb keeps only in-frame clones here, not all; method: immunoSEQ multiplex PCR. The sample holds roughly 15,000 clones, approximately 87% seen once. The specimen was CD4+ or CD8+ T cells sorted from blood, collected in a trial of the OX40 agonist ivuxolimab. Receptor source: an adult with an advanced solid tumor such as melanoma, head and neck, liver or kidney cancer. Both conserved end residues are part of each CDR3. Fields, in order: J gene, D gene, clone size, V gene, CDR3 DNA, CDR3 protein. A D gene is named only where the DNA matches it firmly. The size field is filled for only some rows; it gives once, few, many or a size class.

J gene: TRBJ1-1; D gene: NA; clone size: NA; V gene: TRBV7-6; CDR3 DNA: TGTGCCAGCAGCCGGATCGAAGGCACTGAAGCTTTCTTT; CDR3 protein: CASSRIEGTEAFF
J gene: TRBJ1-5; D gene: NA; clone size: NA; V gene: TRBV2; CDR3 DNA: TGTGCCAGCAGTGGGGGATCGGATCAGCCCCAGCATTTT; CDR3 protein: CASSGGSDQPQHF
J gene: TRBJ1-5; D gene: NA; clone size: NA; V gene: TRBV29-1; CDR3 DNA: TGCAGCGTTGAGGTGGGACCGGGTCAGCCCCAGCATTTT; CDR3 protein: CSVEVGPGQPQHF
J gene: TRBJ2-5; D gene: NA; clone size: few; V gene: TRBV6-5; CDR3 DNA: TGTGCCAGCAGTTACACTATGACAGGTAAAGAGACCCAGTACTTC; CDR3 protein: CASSYTMTGKETQYF
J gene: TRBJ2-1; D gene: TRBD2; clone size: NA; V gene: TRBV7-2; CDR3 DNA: TGTGCCAGCACCCTAGGTAGCGGGGGGGCCCCTGAGCAGTTCTTC; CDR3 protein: CASTLGSGGAPEQFF
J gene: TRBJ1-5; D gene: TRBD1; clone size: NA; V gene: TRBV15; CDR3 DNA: TGTGCCACCAGCAGGACCAGGGACAGCCCGGGAAGCAATCAGCCCCAGCATTTT; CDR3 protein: CATSRTRDSPGSNQPQHF
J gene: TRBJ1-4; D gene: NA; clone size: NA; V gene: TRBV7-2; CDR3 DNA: TGTGCCAGCAGTCCGGGTGGAGGGTTTTTCGAAAAACTGTTTTTT; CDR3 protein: CASSPGGGFFEKLFF
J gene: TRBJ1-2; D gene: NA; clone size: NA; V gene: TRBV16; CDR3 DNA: TGTGCCAGCAGCCAATCCCCTTATGGCTACACCTTC; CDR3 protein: CASSQSPYGYTF
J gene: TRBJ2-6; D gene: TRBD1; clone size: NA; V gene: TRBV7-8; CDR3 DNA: TGTGCCAGCAGCAGGGGGCAGGGGTCTGGGGCCAACGTCCTGACTTTC; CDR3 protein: CASSRGQGSGANVLTF
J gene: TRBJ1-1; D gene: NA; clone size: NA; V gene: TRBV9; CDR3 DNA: TGTGCCAGCAGCCCAGAGACGGGGAACACTGAAGCTTTCTTT; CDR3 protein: CASSPETGNTEAFF
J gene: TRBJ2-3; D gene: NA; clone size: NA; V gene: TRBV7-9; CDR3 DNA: TGTGCCAGCAGCCCCGCGTCATCTCCAGCAGATTTT; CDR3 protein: CASSPASSPADF
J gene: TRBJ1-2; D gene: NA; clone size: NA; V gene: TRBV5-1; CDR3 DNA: TGCGCCAGCAGACCAGCAGGACAGCCTCATTCCGATGGCTACACCTTC; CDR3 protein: CASRPAGQPHSDGYTF
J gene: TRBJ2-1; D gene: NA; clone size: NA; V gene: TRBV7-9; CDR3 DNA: TGTGCCAGCAGCCAGAGACCGGGACTTAGGGACAATGAGCAGTTCTTC; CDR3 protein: CASSQRPGLRDNEQFF
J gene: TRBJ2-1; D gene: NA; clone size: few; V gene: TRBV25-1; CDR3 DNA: TGTGCCAGCACCGGGGGACTTAACAATGAGCAGTTCTTC; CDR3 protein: CASTGGLNNEQFF
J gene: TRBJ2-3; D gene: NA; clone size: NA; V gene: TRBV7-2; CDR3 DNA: TGTGCCAGCAGCCGAGCGGCAACTAGCACAGATACGCAGTATTTT; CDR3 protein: CASSRAATSTDTQYF
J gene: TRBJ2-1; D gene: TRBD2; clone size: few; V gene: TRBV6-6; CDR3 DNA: TGTGCCAGCAGCCGCGGGGGGAGTTACAATGAGCAGTTCTTC; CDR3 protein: CASSRGGSYNEQFF
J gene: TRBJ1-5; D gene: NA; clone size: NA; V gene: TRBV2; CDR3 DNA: TGTGCCAGCAGTGGGGGGCAGGCTCGCAATCAGCCCCAGCATTTT; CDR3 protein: CASSGGQARNQPQHF
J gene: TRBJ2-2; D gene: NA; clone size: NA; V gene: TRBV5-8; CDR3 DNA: TGTGCCAGCACCCGATACAACAGGGCAGGAACCGGGGAGCTGTTTTTT; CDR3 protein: CASTRYNRAGTGELFF
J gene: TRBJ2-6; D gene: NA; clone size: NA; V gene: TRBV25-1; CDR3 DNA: TGTGCCAGCAGTGAAGGATGGGAGGACGGGGCCAACGTCCTGACTTTC; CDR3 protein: CASSEGWEDGANVLTF
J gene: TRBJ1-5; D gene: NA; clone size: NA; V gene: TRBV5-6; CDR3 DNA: TGTGCCAGCAGCCCGCAGGCGGGCAATCAGCCCCAGCATTTT; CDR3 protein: CASSPQAGNQPQHF
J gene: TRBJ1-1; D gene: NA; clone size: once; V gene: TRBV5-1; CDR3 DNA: TGCGCCAGCAGCTTGGGAGTTGGGGGGCTGTTCTTAAAGAACACTGAAGCTTTCTTT; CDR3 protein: CASSLGVGGLFLKNTEAFF
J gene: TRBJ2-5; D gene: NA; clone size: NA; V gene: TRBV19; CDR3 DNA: TGTGCCAGCCGGGACACGACCAAAGAGACCCAGTACTTC; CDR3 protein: CASRDTTKETQYF
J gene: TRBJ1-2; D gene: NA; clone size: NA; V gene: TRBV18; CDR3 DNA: TGTGCCAGCTCACCAATAGCTGGGGGGCCAGACTATGGCTACACCTTC; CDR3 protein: CASSPIAGGPDYGYTF
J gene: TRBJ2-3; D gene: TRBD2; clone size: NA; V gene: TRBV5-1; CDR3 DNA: TGCGCCAGCAGCCCTTACCTTAGCGGGGGGAGCACAGATACGCAGTATTTT; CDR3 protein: CASSPYLSGGSTDTQYF
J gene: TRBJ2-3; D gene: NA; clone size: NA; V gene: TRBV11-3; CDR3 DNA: TGTGCCAGCAGCTTGGGGGCGCCCACAGATACGCAGTATTTT; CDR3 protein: CASSLGAPTDTQYF
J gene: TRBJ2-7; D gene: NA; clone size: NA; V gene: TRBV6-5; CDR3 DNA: TGTGCCAGCAGTGGAGGGGGGAGGTACGAGCAGTACTTC; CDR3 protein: CASSGGGRYEQYF
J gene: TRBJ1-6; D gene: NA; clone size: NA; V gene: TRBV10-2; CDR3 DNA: TGCGCCAGCAGGGCCCCGTCGGGGGGCGGGGAATCACCCCTCCACTTT; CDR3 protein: CASRAPSGGGESPLHF
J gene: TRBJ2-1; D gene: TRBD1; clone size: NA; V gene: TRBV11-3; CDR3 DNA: TGTGCCAGCAGCTTAGGCCATACCTACCGGGACAGCTCCTACAATGAGCAGTTCTTC; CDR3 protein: CASSLGHTYRDSSYNEQFF
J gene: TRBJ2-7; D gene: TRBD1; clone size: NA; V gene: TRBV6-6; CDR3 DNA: TGTGCCAGCAGAGACAGGGCCCGGACGCCCTACGAGCAGTACTTC; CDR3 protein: CASRDRARTPYEQYF
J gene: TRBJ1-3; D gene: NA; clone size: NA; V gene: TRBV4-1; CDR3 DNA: TGCGCCAGCAGCCAAGTACCAGGGGTCAGAAACACCATATATTTT; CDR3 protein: CASSQVPGVRNTIYF
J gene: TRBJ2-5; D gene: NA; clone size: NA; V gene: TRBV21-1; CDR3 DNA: TGTGCCAGCACCCCTCCCGGGGTTAGTGAGACCCAGTACTTC; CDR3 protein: CASTPPGVSETQYF
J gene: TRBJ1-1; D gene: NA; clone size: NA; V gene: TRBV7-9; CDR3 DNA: TGTGCCAGCAGCTTATCGGAGAACACTGAAGCTTTCTTT; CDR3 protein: CASSLSENTEAFF
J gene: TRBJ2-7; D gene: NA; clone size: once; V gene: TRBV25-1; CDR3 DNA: TGTGCCAGCAGTAGAGGGCTGGGGGCCTACGAGCAGTACTTC; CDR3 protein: CASSRGLGAYEQYF
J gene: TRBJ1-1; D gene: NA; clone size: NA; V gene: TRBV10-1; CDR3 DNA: TGCGCCAGCAGACAGGGTCGGGACACTGAAGCTTTCTTT; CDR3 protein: CASRQGRDTEAFF
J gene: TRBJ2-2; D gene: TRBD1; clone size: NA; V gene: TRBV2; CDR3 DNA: TGTGCCAGCAGTGGACAGGGGGCGCGCACCGGGGAGCTGTTTTTT; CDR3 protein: CASSGQGARTGELFF
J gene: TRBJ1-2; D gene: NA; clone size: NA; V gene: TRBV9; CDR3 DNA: TGTGCCAGCAGCGTAGAGGGCCAAGCTAACTATGGCTACACCTTC; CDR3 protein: CASSVEGQANYGYTF
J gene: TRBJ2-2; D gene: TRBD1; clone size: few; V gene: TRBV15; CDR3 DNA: TGTGCCACCAGCAGGGACAGGGTTACCGCCGGGGAGCTGTTTTTT; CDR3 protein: CATSRDRVTAGELFF
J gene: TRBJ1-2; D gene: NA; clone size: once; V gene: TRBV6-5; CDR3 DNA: TGTGCCAGCAGTTACTCGAAGGGGTTGGCTGGCTACACCTTC; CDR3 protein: CASSYSKGLAGYTF
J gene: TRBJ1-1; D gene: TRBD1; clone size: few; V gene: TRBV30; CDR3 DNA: TGTGCCTGGAGTGAGGACAGGGGGCGAGCTTTCTTT; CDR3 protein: CAWSEDRGRAFF
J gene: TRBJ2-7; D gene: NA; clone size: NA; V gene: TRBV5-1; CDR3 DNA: TGCGCCAGCGGCTTAACAGGGACCTTACGCGAGCAGTACTTC; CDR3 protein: CASGLTGTLREQYF
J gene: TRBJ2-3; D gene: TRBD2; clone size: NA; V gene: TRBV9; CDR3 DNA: TGTGCCAGCAGCGCGTCGAGCGGGGGGACAACAGATACGCAGTATTTT; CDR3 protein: CASSASSGGTTDTQYF
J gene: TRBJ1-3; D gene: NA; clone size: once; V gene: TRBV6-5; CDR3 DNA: TGTGCCAGCAGTTACTCGGGGGCGGCTGGAAACACCATATATTTT; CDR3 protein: CASSYSGAAGNTIYF
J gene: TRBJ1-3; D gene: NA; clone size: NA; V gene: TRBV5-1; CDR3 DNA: TGCGCCAGCAGCTTCGGCGACCTAGGCTCTGGAAACACCATATATTTT; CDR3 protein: CASSFGDLGSGNTIYF
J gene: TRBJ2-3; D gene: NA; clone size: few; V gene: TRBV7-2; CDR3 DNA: TGTGCCAGCAGCCGTCTGAATGGAGGGACAGATACGCAGTATTTT; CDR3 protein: CASSRLNGGTDTQYF
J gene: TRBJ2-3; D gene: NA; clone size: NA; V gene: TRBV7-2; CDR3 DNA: TGTGCCAGCAGCTTAGGAACTCAGGTCCCCCCCACAGATACGCAGTATTTT; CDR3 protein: CASSLGTQVPPTDTQYF
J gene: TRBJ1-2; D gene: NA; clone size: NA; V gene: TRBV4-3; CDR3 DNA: TGCGCCAGCAGCCAAGATATCGGGACGGCCTATGGCTACACCTTC; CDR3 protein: CASSQDIGTAYGYTF
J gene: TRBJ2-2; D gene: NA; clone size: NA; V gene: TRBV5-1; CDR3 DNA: TGCGCCAGCAGAACCGGGACGGAGAACACCGGGGAGCTGTTTTTT; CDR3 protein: CASRTGTENTGELFF
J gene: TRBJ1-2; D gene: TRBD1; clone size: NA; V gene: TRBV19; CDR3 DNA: TGTGCCAGTAGACGGGGGGACAGATATGGCTACACCTTC; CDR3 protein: CASRRGDRYGYTF
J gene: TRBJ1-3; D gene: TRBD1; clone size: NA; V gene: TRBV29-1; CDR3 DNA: TGCAGCGTTTCCGCGACAGGGGGAAACACCATATATTTT; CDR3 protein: CSVSATGGNTIYF
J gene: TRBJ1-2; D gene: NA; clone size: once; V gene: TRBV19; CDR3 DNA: TGTGCCAGTAGTCCTACAGATAACTATGGCTACACCTTC; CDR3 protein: CASSPTDNYGYTF
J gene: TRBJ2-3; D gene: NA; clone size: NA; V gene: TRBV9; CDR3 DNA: TGTGCCAGCAGCGTAGACGCCCTCACAGATACGCAGTATTTT; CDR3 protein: CASSVDALTDTQYF
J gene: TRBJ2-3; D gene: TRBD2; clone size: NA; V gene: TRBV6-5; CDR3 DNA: TGTGCCAGCATAGGGGCGGGGGGCAAAGATACGCAGTATTTT; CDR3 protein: CASIGAGGKDTQYF
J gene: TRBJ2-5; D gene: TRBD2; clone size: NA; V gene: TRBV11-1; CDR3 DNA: TGTGCCAGCAGCTTATTAGCGGGCGGCGCCAAGACCCAGTACTTC; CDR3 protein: CASSLLAGGAKTQYF
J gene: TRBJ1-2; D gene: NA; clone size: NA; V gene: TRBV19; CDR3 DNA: TGTGCCAGTAGTATCATCGGTCAGGGATATGGCTACACCTTC; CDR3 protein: CASSIIGQGYGYTF
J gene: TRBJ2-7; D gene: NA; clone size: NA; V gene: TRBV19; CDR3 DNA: TGTGCCAGTAGTACCCCCCGTAGCTCCTACGAGCAGTACTTC; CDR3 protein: CASSTPRSSYEQYF
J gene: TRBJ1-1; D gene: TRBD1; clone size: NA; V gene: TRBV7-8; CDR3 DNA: TGTGCCAGCAGCCTGACAGGGGGAAGGTTCGGTGAAGCTTTCTTT; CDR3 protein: CASSLTGGRFGEAFF
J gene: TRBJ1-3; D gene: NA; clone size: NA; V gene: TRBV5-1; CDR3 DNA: TGCGCCAGCAGCTTTGGAGGGACCGGAAACACCATATATTTT; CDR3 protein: CASSFGGTGNTIYF
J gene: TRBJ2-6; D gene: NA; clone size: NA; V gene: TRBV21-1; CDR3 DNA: TGTGCCAGCAGCAAACTCTGTGGGACAGGGGTTTTATCTGGGGCCAACGTCCTGACTTTC; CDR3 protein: CASSKLCGTGVLSGANVLTF